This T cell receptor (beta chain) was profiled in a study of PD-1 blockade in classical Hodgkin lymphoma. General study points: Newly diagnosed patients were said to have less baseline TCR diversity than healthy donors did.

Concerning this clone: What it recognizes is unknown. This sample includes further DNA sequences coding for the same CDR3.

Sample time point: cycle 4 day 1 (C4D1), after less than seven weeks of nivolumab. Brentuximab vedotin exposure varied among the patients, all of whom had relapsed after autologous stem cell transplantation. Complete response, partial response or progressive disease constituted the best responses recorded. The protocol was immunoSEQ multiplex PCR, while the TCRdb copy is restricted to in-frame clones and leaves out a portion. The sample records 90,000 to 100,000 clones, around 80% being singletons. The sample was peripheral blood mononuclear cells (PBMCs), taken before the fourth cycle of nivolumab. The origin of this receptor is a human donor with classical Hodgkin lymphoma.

CDR3 nucleotide sequence: TGTGCCAGCAGCTTACAGGGAGGTCAGCCCCAGCATTTT. Translation: CASSLQGGQPQHF. The chain links TRBV7-2 to TRBJ1-5, with a possible D match to TRBD1 (5 bases). CDR1 and CDR2 from the germline V gene are SGHTA and FQGNSA. This CDR3 region has 13 residues. Trimming shortened V by 2 bases and J by 6 bases, and 8 bases separated the two germline ends.